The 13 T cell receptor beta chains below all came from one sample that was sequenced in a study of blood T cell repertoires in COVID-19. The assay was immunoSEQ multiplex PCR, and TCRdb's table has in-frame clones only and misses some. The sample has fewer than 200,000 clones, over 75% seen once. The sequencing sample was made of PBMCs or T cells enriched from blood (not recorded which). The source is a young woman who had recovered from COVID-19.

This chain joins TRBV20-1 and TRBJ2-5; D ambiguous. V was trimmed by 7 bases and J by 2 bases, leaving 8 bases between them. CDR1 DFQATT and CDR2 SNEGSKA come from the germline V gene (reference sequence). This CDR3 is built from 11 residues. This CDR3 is CSGTVQETQYF. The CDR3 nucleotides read TGCAGTGGAACGGTACAAGAGACCCAGTACTTC.

The CDR3 protein is CASSLGFANRGAIGQPQHF. The CDR3 DNA reads TGTGCCAGCAGCTTAGGTTTCGCTAACAGGGGGGCTATAGGGCAGCCCCAGCATTTT. The V and J genes are TRBV7-2 and TRBJ1-5, with 8 nucleotides matching TRBD1. Germline assignment: CDR1 SGHTA and CDR2 FQGNSA. Losses at the gene ends were 1 base for V and 7 bases for J; bases not matched to a gene: 18. This CDR3 has 19 residues.

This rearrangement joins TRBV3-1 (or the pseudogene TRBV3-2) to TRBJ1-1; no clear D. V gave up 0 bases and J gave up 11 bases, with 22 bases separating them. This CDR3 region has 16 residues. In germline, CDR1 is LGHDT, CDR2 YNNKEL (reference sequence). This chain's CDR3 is CASSQDRGLGWSTAFF. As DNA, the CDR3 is TGTGCCAGCAGCCAAGACCGGGGTTTGGGGTGGTCCACCGCTTTCTTT.

The CDR3 here is CAWSVLAGAINEQFF. Here the CDR3 DNA reads TGTGCCTGGAGTGTACTAGCGGGAGCCATAAATGAGCAGTTCTTC. The rearrangement uses TRBV30 and TRBJ2-1, with 11 bases aligning to TRBD2. CDR1 is GTSNPN and CDR2 is SVGIG in the germline V gene (reference sequence). This CDR3 spans 15 amino acids. The V and J ends lost 0 bases and 7 bases, in that order; junction bases with no gene match: 5.

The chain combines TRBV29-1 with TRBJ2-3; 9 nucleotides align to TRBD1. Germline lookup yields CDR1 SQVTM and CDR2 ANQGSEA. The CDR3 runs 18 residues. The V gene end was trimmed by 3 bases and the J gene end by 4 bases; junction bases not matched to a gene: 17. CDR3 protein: CSVDFVSRQGERADTQYF. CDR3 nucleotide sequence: TGCAGCGTTGACTTTGTATCAAGACAGGGGGAAAGAGCAGATACGCAGTATTTT.

The CDR3 spells CASSIGQGMNTEAFF. DNA for the CDR3: TGTGCCAGCAGCATAGGACAGGGGATGAACACTGAAGCTTTCTTT. V and J are TRBV5-4 and TRBJ1-1; TRBD1 matches 9 bases. The CDR3 covers 15 residues. Germline V CDR1 and CDR2: SGHNT, YYREEE (reference sequence). J lost 0 bases, V lost 4 bases, and 4 bases had no gene match.

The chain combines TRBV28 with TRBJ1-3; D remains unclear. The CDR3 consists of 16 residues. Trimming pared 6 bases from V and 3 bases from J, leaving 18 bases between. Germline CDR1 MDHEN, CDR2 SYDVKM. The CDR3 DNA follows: TGTGCCAGCAGGGGAAGAGGTACGGGGATTGGAAACACCATATATTTT. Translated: CASRGRGTGIGNTIYF. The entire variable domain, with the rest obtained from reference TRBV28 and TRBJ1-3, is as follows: DVKVTQSSRYLVKRTGEKVFLECVQDMDHENMFWYRQDPGLGLRLIYFSYDVKMKEKGDIPEGYSVSREKKERFSLILESASTNQTSMYLCASRGRGTGIGNTIYFGEGSWLTVV.

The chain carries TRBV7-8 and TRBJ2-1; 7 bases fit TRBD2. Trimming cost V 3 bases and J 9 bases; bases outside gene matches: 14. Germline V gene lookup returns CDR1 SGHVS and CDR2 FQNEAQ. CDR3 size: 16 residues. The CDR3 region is CASSLFSLSGVGEQFF. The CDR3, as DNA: TGTGCCAGCAGCTTGTTCTCTCTGAGCGGGGTGGGTGAGCAGTTCTTC.

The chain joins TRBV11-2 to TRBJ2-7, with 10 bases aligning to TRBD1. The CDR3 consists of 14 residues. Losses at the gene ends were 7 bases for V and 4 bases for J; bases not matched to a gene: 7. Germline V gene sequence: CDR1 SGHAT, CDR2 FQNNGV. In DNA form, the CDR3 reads TGTGCCAGCACCCTGACAGGGGGCTCTTACGAGCAGTACTTC. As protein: CASTLTGGSYEQYF.

The CDR3, as DNA: TGTGCCAGCAGCTTTTGGCAGTATGGGGGGTCCGACACAGATACGCAGTATTTT. Translated: CASSFWQYGGSDTDTQYF. The chain combines TRBV12-1 with TRBJ2-3; TRBD2 reflects the table's D call only, with no check against the DNA. TRBV12-1 corresponds to a pseudogene. This CDR3 is 18 amino acids long.

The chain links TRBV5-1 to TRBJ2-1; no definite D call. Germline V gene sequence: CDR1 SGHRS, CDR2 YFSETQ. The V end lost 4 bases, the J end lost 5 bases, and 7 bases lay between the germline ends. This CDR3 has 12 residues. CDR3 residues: CASSLRDNEQFF. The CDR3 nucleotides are TGCGCCAGCAGCCTACGCGACAATGAGCAGTTCTTC.

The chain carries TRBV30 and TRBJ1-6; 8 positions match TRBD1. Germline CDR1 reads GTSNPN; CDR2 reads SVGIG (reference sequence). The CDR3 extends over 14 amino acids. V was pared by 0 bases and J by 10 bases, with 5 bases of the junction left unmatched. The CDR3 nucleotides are TGTGCCTGGAGTGTACGACAGGGGCAATCACCCCTCCACTTT. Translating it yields CAWSVRQGQSPLHF. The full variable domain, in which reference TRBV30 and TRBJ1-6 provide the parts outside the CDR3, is SQTIHQWPATLVQPVGSPLSLECTVEGTSNPNLYWYRQAAGRGLQLLFYSVGIGQISSEVPQNLSASRPQDRQFILSSKKLLLSDSGFYLCAWSVRQGQSPLHFGNGTRLTVT.

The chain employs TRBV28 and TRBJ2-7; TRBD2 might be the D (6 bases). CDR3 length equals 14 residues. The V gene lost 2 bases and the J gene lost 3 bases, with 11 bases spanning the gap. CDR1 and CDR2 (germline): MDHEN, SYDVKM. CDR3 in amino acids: CASSLGRSYYEQYF. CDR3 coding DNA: TGTGCCAGCAGTTTAGGGAGGTCTTACTACGAGCAGTACTTC.